This T cell receptor (beta chain) was observed in a study of identical twins. Regarding the study as a whole: Zero-insertion findings could be partly confounded by invariant cells (MAIT and iNKT cells).

This clonotype appeared many times. What it binds is not known. V was trimmed by 2 bases and J by 11 bases, leaving 21 bases between them. The CDR3 covers 16 residues. Looked up from germline, CDR1 is MNHEY and CDR2 is SVGAGI. TCRdb re-called the 5' RACE reads through MiXCR, storing one row per CDR3 protein. The sample records some 790,000 distinct CDR3 sequences, roughly 18% being singletons. These data were likewise used in another study, on T cells expressing NK-cell markers. That investigation notes: Sorted CD3+CD56+NKG2C+, CD3+CD56+NKG2C- and CD3+CD56-NKG2C+ T cells provided the TCR beta repertoires. Over 5 donors carried dominant NKG2C+ clonotypes that made up roughly 1.0-8% of their CD8+ T cells.

The sequence was obtained from a woman in her late teens or twenties in good health. Sequencing was carried out using PBMCs. The chain joins TRBV6-5 to TRBJ1-4; TRBD1 is a possible D gene (6 bases). The CDR3 protein is CASSYGRRAGALKLFF. Here the CDR3 DNA reads TGTGCCAGCAGTTACGGCCGGAGGGCGGGGGCCTTGAAACTGTTTTTT.